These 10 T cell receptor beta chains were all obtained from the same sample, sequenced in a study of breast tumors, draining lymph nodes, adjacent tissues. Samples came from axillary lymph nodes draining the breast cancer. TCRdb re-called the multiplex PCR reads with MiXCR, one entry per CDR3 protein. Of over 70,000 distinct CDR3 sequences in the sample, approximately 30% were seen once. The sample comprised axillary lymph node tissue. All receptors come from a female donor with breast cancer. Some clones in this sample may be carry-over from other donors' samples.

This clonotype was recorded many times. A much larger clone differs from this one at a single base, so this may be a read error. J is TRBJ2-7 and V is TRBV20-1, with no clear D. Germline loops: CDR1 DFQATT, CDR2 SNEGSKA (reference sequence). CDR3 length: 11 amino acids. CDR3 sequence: CSASMTYEQSF. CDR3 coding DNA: TGCAGTGCTTCTATGACCTACGAGCAGTCCTTC.

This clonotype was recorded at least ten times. The CDR3 nucleotides read TGTGCCAGCAGCTTGTTAATCAATGAGCAGTTCTTC. Translated: CASSLLINEQFF. The rearrangement links TRBV5-8 to TRBJ2-1; D gene uncertain. Germline loops: CDR1 SGHTS, CDR2 YDEGEE. The CDR3 has 12 residues. The V end was cut by 1 base, the J end by 6 bases, with 5 bases between.

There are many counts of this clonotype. CDR3 DNA: TGCGCCAGCAGTAGACTAGCGGGAGGTGGCGCCGAGCAGTACTTC. Amino acid sequence: CASSRLAGGGAEQYF. The V gene is TRBV5-1, the J gene TRBJ2-7; 13 bases map to TRBD2. The CDR3 loop spans 15 amino acids. Germline V CDR1 and CDR2: SGHRS, YFSETQ. Trimming removed 5 bases from V and 6 bases from J; junction bases left unmatched: 8.

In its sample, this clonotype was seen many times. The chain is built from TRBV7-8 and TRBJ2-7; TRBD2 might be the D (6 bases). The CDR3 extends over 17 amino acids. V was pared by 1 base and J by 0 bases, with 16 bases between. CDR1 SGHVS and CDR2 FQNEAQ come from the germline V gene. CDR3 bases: TGTGCCAGCAGCTTAGATGTCGCGGGATTGAGCTCCTACGAGCAGTACTTC. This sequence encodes CASSLDVAGLSSYEQYF.

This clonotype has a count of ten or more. The CDR3 region is CASSVREGATDTQYF. Written as DNA, the CDR3 is TGTGCCAGCAGCGTTCGCGAGGGAGCCACAGATACGCAGTATTTT. The chain is built from TRBV9 and TRBJ2-3; D perhaps matches TRBD2 (5 bases). Trimming stripped 2 bases from V and 2 bases from J, with 12 bases between. CDR1 and CDR2 from the germline V gene are SGDLS and YYNGEE. The CDR3 contains 15 residues.

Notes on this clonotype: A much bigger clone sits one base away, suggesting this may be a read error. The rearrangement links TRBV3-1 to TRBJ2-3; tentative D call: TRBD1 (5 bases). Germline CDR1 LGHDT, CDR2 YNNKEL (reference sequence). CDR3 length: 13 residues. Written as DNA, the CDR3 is TGTACCAGCAGCCAAACGACAGCCGATACGCAGTATTTT. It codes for CTSSQTTADTQYF.

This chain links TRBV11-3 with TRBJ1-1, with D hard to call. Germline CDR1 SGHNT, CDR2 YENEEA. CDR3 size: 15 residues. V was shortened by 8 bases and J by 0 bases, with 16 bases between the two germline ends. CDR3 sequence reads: CASVPPDKMNTEAFF. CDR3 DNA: TGTGCCAGCGTTCCGCCAGACAAAATGAACACTGAAGCTTTCTTT.

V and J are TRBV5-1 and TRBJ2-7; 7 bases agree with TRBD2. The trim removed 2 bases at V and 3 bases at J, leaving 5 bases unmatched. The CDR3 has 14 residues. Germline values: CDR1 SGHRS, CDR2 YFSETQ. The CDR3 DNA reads TGCGCCAGCAGCTTTACATCTAGCGGCTACGAGCAGTACTTC. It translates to CASSFTSSGYEQYF.

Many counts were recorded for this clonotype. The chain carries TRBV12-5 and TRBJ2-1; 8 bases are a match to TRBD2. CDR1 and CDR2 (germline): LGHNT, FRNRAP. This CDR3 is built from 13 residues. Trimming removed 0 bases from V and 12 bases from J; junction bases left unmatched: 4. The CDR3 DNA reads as TGTGCTAGTGGTTTGGTACCGGGAGGGGGGCAGTTCTTC. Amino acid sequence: CASGLVPGGGQFF.

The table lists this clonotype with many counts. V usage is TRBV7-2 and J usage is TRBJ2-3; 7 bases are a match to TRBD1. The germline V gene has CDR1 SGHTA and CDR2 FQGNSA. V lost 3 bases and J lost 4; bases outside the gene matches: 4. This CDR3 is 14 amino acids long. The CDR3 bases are TGTGCCAGCAGCTTCCCGACAGGGCCAGATACGCAGTATTTT. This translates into CASSFPTGPDTQYF.